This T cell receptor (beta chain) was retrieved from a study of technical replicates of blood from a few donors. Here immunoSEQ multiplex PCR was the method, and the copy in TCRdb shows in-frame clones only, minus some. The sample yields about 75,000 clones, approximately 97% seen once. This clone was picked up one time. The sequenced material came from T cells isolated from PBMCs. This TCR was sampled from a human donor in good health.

The CDR3 loop is CATSNRGWNEQFF. CDR3 bases: TGTGCCACCAGCAACCGGGGGTGGAATGAGCAGTTCTTC. V gene TRBV15 combines with J gene TRBJ2-1, with D perhaps matching TRBD2 (6 bases). V dropped 4 bases and J dropped 7 bases, with 11 bases sitting between them. This CDR3 contains 13 residues. Germline assignment: CDR1 LNHNV and CDR2 YYDKDF (reference sequence).